The source of this TCR beta chain is a study of identical twins. Concerning this clonotype: The antigen is unknown.

V gave up 8 bases and J gave up 0 bases, with 13 bases separating them. This CDR3 has 15 amino acids. Germline values: CDR1 SGHTA, CDR2 FQGNSA. General study points: Within monozygotic twins, out-of-frame TCR alpha sharing was underestimated by the models.

TCRdb fed the 5' RACE reads into MiXCR, producing one record per CDR3 protein. The sample shows over 200,000 distinct CDR3 sequences, 10% to 13% of them seen only once. The chain combines TRBV7-2 with TRBJ2-2, with no clear D. This sequence originates from a man aged 45-60 years in good health. Material: memory T cells sorted from blood. The CDR3: CASRPGNPNTGELFF. In DNA, the CDR3 is TGTGCCAGCCGTCCCGGAAACCCGAACACCGGGGAGCTGTTTTTT.